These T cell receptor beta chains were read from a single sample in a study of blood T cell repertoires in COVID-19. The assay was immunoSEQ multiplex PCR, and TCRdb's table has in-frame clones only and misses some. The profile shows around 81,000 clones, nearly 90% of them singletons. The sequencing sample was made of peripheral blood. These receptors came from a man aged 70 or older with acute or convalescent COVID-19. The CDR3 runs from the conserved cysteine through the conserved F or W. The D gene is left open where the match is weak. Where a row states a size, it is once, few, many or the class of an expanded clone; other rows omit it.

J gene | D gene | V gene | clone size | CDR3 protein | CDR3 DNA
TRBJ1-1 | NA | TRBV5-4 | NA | CASSLVTRLNTEAFF | TGTGCCAGCAGCTTGGTTACCAGATTGAACACTGAAGCTTTCTTT
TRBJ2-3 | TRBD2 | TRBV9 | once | CASSPRAGRGRTDTQYF | TGTGCCAGCAGCCCCAGGGCCGGGCGGGGGAGGACAGATACGCAGTATTTT
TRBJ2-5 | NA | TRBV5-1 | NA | CASSFTTTSQETQYF | TGCGCCAGCAGCTTTACGACTACTTCACAAGAGACCCAGTACTTC
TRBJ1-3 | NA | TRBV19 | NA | CASATGYSGNTIYF | TGTGCCAGTGCTACAGGTTACTCTGGAAACACCATATATTTT
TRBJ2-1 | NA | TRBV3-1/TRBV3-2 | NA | CASSHVPDEQFF | TGTGCCAGCAGCCATGTCCCCGATGAGCAGTTCTTC
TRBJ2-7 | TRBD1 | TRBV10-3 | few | CAISGPGQGFYEQYF | TGTGCCATCAGTGGTCCGGGACAGGGGTTCTACGAGCAGTACTTC
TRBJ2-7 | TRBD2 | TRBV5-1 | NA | CASSSATSGGSYEQYF | TGCGCCAGCAGCTCGGCGACTAGCGGGGGTTCCTACGAGCAGTACTTC
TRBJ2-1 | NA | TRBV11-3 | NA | CASSLARHLSEQFF | TGTGCCAGCAGCTTAGCCAGACATTTGAGTGAGCAGTTCTTC
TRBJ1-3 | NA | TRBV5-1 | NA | CASSLLGDRGNTIYF | TGCGCCAGCAGCCTTCTAGGGGATCGGGGAAACACCATATATTTT
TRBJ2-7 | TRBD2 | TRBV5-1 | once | CASSFWGGPGYEQYF | TGCGCCAGCAGCTTTTGGGGAGGGCCGGGCTACGAGCAGTACTTC
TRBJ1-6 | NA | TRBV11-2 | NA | CASSLDPSDNSPLHF | TGTGCCAGCAGCTTAGATCCTTCAGATAATTCACCCCTCCACTTT
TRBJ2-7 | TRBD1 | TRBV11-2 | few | CASRQMTGPYEQYF | TGTGCCAGCAGGCAAATGACAGGGCCCTACGAGCAGTACTTC
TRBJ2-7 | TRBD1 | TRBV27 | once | CASSSPGDRALPYEQYF | TGTGCCAGCAGCTCTCCCGGGGACAGGGCACTTCCCTACGAGCAGTACTTC
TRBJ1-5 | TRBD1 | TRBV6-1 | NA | CASSATGGYGNQPQHF | TGTGCCAGCAGTGCGACAGGGGGCTATGGCAATCAGCCCCAGCATTTT
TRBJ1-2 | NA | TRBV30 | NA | CAWSVPGDYGYTF | TGTGCCTGGAGTGTACCAGGGGACTATGGCTACACCTTC
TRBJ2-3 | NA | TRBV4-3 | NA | CASSQARVGVTDTQYF | TGCGCCAGCAGCCAAGCCCGTGTAGGAGTCACAGATACGCAGTATTTT
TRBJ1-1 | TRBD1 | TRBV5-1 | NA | CASSLIFRTGGTNTEAFF | TGCGCCAGCAGCTTGATTTTCCGGACAGGGGGTACGAACACTGAAGCTTTCTTT
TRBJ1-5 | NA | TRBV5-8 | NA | CASSPVPSRPQHF | TGTGCCAGCAGCCCGGTCCCTTCTCGGCCCCAGCATTTT
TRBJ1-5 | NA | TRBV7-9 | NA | CASSLASGNQPQHF | TGTGCCAGCAGCTTAGCTTCGGGGAATCAGCCCCAGCATTTT
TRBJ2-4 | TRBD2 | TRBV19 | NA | CASTGGRKNIQYF | TGTGCCTCGACGGGGGGTCGGAAAAACATTCAGTACTTC
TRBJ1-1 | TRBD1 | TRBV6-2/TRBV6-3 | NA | CASSDRGNTEAFF | TGTGCCAGCAGTGACAGGGGAAACACTGAAGCTTTCTTT
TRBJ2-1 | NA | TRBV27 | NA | CASSFGGYYNEQFF | TGTGCCAGCAGTTTTGGCGGGTACTACAATGAGCAGTTCTTC
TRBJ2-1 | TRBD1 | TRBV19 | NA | CASSSGQGFLEQFF | TGTGCCAGTAGTTCGGGACAGGGTTTTCTTGAGCAGTTCTTC
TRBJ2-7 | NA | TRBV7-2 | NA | CASSLVLADYEQYF | TGTGCCAGCAGCTTAGTACTAGCCGACTACGAGCAGTACTTC
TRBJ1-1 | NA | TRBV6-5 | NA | CASSYCGVGVCTEAFF | TGTGCCAGCAGTTACTGCGGGGTGGGGGTGTGTACTGAAGCTTTCTTT
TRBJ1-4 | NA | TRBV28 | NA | CASSGGGATNEKLFF | TGTGCCAGCAGTGGGGGAGGGGCAACTAATGAAAAACTGTTTTTT
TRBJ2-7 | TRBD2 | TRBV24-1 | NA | CATSAGGSIYEQYF | TGTGCCACCAGCGCGGGAGGGAGTATCTACGAGCAGTACTTC
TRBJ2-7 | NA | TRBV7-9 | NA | CASSFEGRGEQYF | TGTGCCAGCAGCTTTGAAGGAAGGGGCGAGCAGTACTTC
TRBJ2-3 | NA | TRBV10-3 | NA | CAISESGRGTDTQYF | TGTGCCATCAGTGAGTCAGGCAGGGGTACAGATACGCAGTATTTT
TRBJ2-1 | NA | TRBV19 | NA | CASKSVSTSYNEQFF | TGTGCCAGTAAATCGGTTTCCACCTCTTACAATGAGCAGTTCTTC
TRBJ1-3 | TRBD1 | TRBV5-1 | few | CASSWTGTGEGGNTIYF | TGCGCCAGCAGCTGGACCGGGACAGGGGAGGGTGGAAACACCATATATTTT
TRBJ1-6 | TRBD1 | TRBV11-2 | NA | CASSLDRGPGSPLHF | TGTGCCAGCAGCTTAGACAGGGGGCCGGGTTCACCCCTCCACTTT
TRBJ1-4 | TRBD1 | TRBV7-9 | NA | CASSKTWDRRGEKLFF | TGTGCCAGCAGCAAAACATGGGACAGAAGAGGGGAAAAACTGTTTTTT
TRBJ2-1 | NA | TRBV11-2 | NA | CASSLDRGLGEQFF | TGTGCCAGCAGCTTAGACAGGGGCTTGGGTGAGCAGTTCTTC
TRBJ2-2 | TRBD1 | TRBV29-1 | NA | CSVGPTGTGELFF | TGCAGCGTTGGACCGACAGGGACCGGGGAGCTGTTTTTT
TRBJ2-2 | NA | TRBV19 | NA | CASSIYSDRPSTGELFF | TGTGCCAGTAGTATATATTCGGACAGACCTTCCACCGGGGAGCTGTTTTTT
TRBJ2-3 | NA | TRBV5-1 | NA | CASSLVRATDTQYF | TGCGCCAGCAGCTTGGTCAGGGCTACAGATACGCAGTATTTT
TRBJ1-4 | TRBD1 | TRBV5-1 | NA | CASSLGNLQGNEKLFF | TGCGCCAGCAGCTTGGGGAATTTACAGGGGAATGAAAAACTGTTTTTT
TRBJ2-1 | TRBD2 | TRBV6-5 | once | CASNVPGLEQFF | TGTGCCAGCAACGTCCCGGGACTAGAGCAGTTCTTC
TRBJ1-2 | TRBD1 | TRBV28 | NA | CASTYGQGARGYTF | TGTGCCAGCACCTATGGACAGGGGGCACGAGGCTACACCTTC